This T cell receptor beta chain was sequenced during a study of T cells in Graves' hyperthyroidism and ophthalmopathy. The CDR3 is made up of 19 amino acids. V lost 6 bases, J lost 2 bases, and 26 bases lay in between. Points on this clonotype: The antigen is not known.

General observations from the study: Most expanded thyroid clonotypes above 0.001 recurred in blood.

The diagnostic basis comprised clinical symptoms, serum thyroxine and TRAb, thyroid ultrasound and orbital computed tomography. Using 10 ml of fresh peripheral blood, PBMCs were prepared. It was RNA transcripts that yielded the amplified TCR beta CDR3 regions. The HTBI primer set served for first-round RT-PCR of the TCR CDR3. TCRdb reprocessed the multiplex PCR reads with MiXCR, giving one entry per CDR3 protein. Here the sample spans almost 500,000 distinct CDR3 sequences, roughly 22% being singletons. Sequenced input: blood. The TCR sequence derives from a woman aged 70-85 years with Graves' ophthalmopathy. The chain is built from TRBV12-3 or TRBV12-4 and TRBJ2-1; D ambiguous. The CDR3 DNA follows: TGTGCCAGCAGCCCCCAGTTAGGACCCTCATTTTATCCCTACAATGAGCAGTTCTTC. Translating it yields CASSPQLGPSFYPYNEQFF.